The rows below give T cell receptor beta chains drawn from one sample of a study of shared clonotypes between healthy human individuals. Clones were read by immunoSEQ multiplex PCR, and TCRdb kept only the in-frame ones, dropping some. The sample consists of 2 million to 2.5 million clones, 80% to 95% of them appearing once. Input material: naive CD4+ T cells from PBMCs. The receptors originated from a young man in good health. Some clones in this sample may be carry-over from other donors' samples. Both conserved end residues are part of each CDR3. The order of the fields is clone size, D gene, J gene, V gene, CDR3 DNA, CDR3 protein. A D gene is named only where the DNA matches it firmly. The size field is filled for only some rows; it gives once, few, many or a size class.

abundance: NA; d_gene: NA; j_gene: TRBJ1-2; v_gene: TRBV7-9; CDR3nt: TGTGCCGGCAGCCCCCCGCGAAGGGCTAACTATGGCTACACCTTC; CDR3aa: CAGSPPRRANYGYTF
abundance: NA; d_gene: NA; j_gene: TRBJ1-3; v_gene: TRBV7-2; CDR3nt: TGTGCCAGCAGCGGGACCTCTGGAAACACCATATATTTT; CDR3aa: CASSGTSGNTIYF
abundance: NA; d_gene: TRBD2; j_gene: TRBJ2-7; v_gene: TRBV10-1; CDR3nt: TGCGCCAGTGGTCGAAACATCCCTAGCGGCTCCTACGAGCAGTACTTC; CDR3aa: CASGRNIPSGSYEQYF
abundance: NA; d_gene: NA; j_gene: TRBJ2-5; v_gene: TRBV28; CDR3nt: TGTGCCAGCAGTTTGGGGGCGGGCGGTAGCGGTGCTAAAGAGACCCAGTACTTC; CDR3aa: CASSLGAGGSGAKETQYF
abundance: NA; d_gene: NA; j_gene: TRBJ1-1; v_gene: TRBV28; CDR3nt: TGTGCCAGCAGTCCAGGTAGTAGGGCCAAAGTGAACACTGAAGCTTTCTTT; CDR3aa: CASSPGSRAKVNTEAFF
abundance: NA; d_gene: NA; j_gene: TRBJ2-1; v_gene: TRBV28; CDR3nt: TGTGCCAGCAGTTTCGTAGGGACCTACAATGAGCAGTTCTTC; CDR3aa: CASSFVGTYNEQFF
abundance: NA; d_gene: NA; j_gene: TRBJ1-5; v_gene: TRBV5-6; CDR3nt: TGTGCCAGCAGCCTCAGGGATCAGCCCCAGCATTTT; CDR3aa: CASSLRDQPQHF
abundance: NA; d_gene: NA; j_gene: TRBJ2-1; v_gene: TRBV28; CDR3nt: TGTGCCTGCGCCGCTTCAGGGGGGCCCTACAATGAGCAGTTCTTC; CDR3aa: CACAASGGPYNEQFF
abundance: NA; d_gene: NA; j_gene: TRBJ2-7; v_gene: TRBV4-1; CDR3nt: TGCGCCAGCAGCCAGTCAGGGCTGCGTGGCTACGAGCAGTACTTC; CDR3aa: CASSQSGLRGYEQYF
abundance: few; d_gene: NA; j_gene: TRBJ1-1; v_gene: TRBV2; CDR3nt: TGTGCCAGCAGTGCTACAGGGAGGGACACTGAAGCTTTCTTT; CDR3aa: CASSATGRDTEAFF
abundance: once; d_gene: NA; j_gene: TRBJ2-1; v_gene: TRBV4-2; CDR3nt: TGTGCCAGCAGCCAAGATCTTGCGTCCCCGCTTTACAATGAGCAGTTCTTC; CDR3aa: CASSQDLASPLYNEQFF
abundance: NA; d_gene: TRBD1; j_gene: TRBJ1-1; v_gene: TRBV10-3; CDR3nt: TGTGCCATCAGCATTACAGGGGCGGCTGAAGCTTTCTTT; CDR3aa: CAISITGAAEAFF
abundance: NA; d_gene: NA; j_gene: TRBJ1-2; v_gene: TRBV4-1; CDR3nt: TGCGCCAGCAACCAATCCCCGACCGGGATCACCTATGGCTACACCTTC; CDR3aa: CASNQSPTGITYGYTF
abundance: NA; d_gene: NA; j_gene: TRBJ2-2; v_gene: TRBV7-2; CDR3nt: TGTGCCAGCAGCTTTGTTGGTACCGGGGAGCTGTTTTTT; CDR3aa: CASSFVGTGELFF
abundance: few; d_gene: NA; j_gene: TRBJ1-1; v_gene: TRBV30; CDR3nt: TGTGCCTGGAGTGTAAAGGGGTCCACTGAAGCTTTCTTT; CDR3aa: CAWSVKGSTEAFF
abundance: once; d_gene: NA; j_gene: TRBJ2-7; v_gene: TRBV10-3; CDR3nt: TGTGCCATCAGTATCCGTTTTGTGCTAGCAGACTACACCGAGCAGTACTTC; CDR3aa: CAISIRFVLADYTEQYF
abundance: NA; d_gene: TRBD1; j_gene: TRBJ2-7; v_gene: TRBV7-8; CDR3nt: TGTGCCAGCAGCTTAGAATCCGGACAGGGACCCCTGCAGTACTTC; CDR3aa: CASSLESGQGPLQYF
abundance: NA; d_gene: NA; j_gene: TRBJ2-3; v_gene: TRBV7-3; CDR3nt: TGTGCCAGCAGCTTACCCGGGACAGATACGCAGTATTTT; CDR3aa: CASSLPGTDTQYF
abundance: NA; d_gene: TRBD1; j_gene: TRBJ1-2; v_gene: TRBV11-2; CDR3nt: TGTGCCAGCGGACAGGCCGGCTATGGCTACACCTTC; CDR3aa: CASGQAGYGYTF
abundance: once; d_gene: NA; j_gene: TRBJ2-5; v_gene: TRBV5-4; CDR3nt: TGTGCCAGCAGCTTGTGGGGCAGTCAAGAGACCCAGTACTTC; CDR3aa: CASSLWGSQETQYF
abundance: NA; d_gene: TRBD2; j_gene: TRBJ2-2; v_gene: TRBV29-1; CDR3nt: TGCAGCGTCCAGACTAGCGGGAGATCGGATACCGGGGAGCTGTTTTTT; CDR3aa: CSVQTSGRSDTGELFF
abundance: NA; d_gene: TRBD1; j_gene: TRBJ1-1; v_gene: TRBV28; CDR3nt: TGTGCCGTAGTCGGGAACAACGGGGACAGTAGGACTGAAGCTTTCTTT; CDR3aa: CAVVGNNGDSRTEAFF
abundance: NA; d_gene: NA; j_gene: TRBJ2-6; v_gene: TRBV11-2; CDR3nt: TGTGCCAGCAGCCATACCCGCACTGGGGCCAACGTCCTGACTTTC; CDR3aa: CASSHTRTGANVLTF
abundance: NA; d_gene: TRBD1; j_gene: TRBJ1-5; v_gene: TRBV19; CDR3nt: TGTGCCAGTAGTACCAAGGGACAGGGGGCGCAACAGCCCCAGCATTTT; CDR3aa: CASSTKGQGAQQPQHF
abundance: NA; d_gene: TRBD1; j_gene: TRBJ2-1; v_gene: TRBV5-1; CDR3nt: TGCGCCAGCAGCTCGGACAGGGCAAGCTACAATGAGCAGTTCTTC; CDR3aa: CASSSDRASYNEQFF
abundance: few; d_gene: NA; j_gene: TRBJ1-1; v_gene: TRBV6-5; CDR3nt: TGTGCCAGCAGGAAGGGGGCTGAAGCTTTCTTT; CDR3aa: CASRKGAEAFF
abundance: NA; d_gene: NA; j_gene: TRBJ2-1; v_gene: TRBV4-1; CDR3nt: TGCGCCAGCGAGGTAGCCCAGAACTACAATGAGCAGTTCTTC; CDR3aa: CASEVAQNYNEQFF
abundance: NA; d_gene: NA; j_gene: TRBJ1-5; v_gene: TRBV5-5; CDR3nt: TGTGCCAGCAGCTTGGTAGGGGATCAGCCCCAGCATTTT; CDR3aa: CASSLVGDQPQHF